The 8 T cell receptor beta chains presented below share a single source sample, sequenced in a study of blood T cell repertoires in COVID-19. Libraries were prepared by immunoSEQ multiplex PCR; TCRdb keeps only in-frame clonotypes and omits some of them. Among 150,000 to 200,000 clones, about 85% were seen once, and the ten largest hold around 7%. Sequenced input: peripheral blood. The source is a man aged 80 or over with COVID-19, enrolled during active disease.

The chain combines TRBV18 with TRBJ1-5; D may be TRBD1 (6 bases). The CDR3 consists of 16 residues. V lost 1 base and J 4 bases, leaving 14 bases between the germline ends. CDR1 and CDR2 from the germline V gene are KGHSH and LQKENI. The CDR3 loop is CASSPRAGARNQPQHF. The DNA for the CDR3 is TGTGCCAGCTCACCACGGGCAGGGGCAAGGAATCAGCCCCAGCATTTT.

The chain links TRBV11-3 to TRBJ1-1; no clear D. Germline-derived CDR1 and CDR2 are SGHNT and YENEEA. The CDR3 runs 12 residues. V was clipped by 1 base and J by 12 bases, with 12 bases between them. CDR3 loop: CASSLAVGITFF. CDR3 sequence (DNA): TGTGCCAGCAGCTTAGCTGTCGGGATAACTTTCTTT.

V usage is TRBV5-4 and J usage is TRBJ2-7; 14 bases are a match to TRBD2. CDR1 SGHNT and CDR2 YYREEE come from the germline V gene (reference sequence). With V trimmed by 4 bases and J by 5 bases, 11 bases remained unmatched. This CDR3 is 17 amino acids long. CDR3 coding DNA: TGTGCCAGCAGCCCGAAGCGGACTAGCGGGGGGCTCCACGAGCAGTACTTC. Encoded protein: CASSPKRTSGGLHEQYF.

This clone was counted only a few times. The V call is TRBV10-3, the J call TRBJ1-2, with a weak D call TRBD1 (6 bases). The CDR3 has 17 residues. Trimming pared 0 bases from V and 2 bases from J, leaving 16 bases between. Germline V gene sequence: CDR1 ENHRY, CDR2 SYGVKD. The CDR3 reads CAISESPGQGGNYGYTF. In nucleotides, the CDR3 is TGTGCCATCAGTGAGTCCCCGGGACAAGGTGGGAACTATGGCTACACCTTC.

The chain uses TRBV6-1 and TRBJ1-1; 8 bases agree with TRBD1. The germline V gene encodes CDR1 MNHNS and CDR2 SASEGT. The CDR3 loop spans 16 amino acids. Unmatched junction bases numbered 10, after V lost 2 bases and J lost 5 bases. The CDR3 region has the DNA TGTGCCAGCAGTGAACCCCGGACAGGGAGGGGTACTGAAGCTTTCTTT. Residues: CASSEPRTGRGTEAFF.

The chain recombines TRBV5-8 with TRBJ1-5; D may be TRBD1 (5 bases). Germline V CDR1 and CDR2: SGHTS, YDEGEE. V dropped 0 bases and J dropped 0 bases, with 7 bases sitting between them. This CDR3 contains 15 residues. DNA of the CDR3: TGTGCCAGCAGCTTGGGGACACTTAGCAATCAGCCCCAGCATTTT. Its translation is CASSLGTLSNQPQHF.

V usage is TRBV6-2 or TRBV6-3 and J usage is TRBJ1-1, with D maybe TRBD1 (5 bases). This CDR3 is 13 amino acids long. V lost 5 bases and J lost 5, with 12 bases in between. CDR1 is MNHEY, CDR2 SVGEGT, per germline. Here the CDR3 DNA reads TGTGCCAGCAGTAAGTCCCCAGGGACTGAAGCTTTCTTT. This codes for CASSKSPGTEAFF.

V gene TRBV28 combines with J gene TRBJ2-5, with a weak D call TRBD1 (5 bases). The germline V gene encodes CDR1 MDHEN and CDR2 SYDVKM. The CDR3 is 13 amino acids. The V end lost 4 bases, the J end lost 8 bases, and 14 bases lay between the germline ends. Written as DNA, the CDR3 is TGTGCCAGCAGTTCGGCAGGGATTGTAACCCAGTACTTC. It encodes CASSSAGIVTQYF.